The 13 T cell receptor beta chains listed next were all sequenced from one sample in a study of response to subunit inactivated influenza vaccine. A single record per CDR3 protein comes from TCRdb applying MiXCR to the RT-PCR reads. The table has 300,000 to 350,000 distinct CDR3 sequences, 20% to 25% seen once. The source material was PBMCs from blood, sampled roughly 20 months after vaccination. These receptors were collected from a man between 45 and 75 years old who received an inactivated influenza vaccine.

The gene calls are TRBV2 and TRBJ2-5, with D uncertain. V lost 6 bases and J lost 1, with 9 bases in between. CDR1 SNHLY and CDR2 FYNNEI come from the germline V gene. The CDR3 is 13 residues long. The CDR3 region is CASRRQPQETQYF. CDR3 DNA: TGTGCCAGCAGAAGGCAGCCCCAAGAGACCCAGTACTTC.

This clonotype was detected a few times. The chain combines TRBV27 with TRBJ2-7; possibly TRBD1 for D (6 bases). CDR3 size: 12 residues. The ends were cut back, 5 bases at V and 6 bases at J, with 11 bases in the middle. CDR1 and CDR2 from the germline V gene are MNHEY and SMNVEV (reference sequence). The chain's CDR3 is CASSIQGTEQYF. In DNA, the CDR3 is TGTGCCAGCAGTATTCAGGGGACCGAGCAGTACTTC.

The chain uses TRBV6-2 or TRBV6-3 and TRBJ1-1; TRBD1 might be the D (5 bases). There are 14 residues in the CDR3. Trimming shortened V by 6 bases and J by 1 base, and 12 bases separated the two germline ends. CDR1 is MNHEY, CDR2 SVGEGT, per germline. Here the CDR3 reads CASSWGRTNTEAFF. CDR3 nucleotides: TGTGCCAGCAGCTGGGGACGGACGAACACTGAAGCTTTCTTT.

The chain is built from TRBV15 and TRBJ1-4; TRBD1 aligns across 8 bases. Germline loops: CDR1 LNHNV, CDR2 YYDKDF (reference sequence). The V gene end was trimmed by 2 bases and the J gene end by 5 bases; junction bases not matched to a gene: 13. The CDR3 covers 18 residues. CDR3 sequence: CATSRPHSTRDRNEKLFF. As DNA, the CDR3 is TGTGCCACCAGCAGACCGCACTCCACCCGGGACAGGAATGAAAAACTGTTTTTT.

The V call is TRBV7-9, the J call TRBJ1-6; 8 bases agree with TRBD1. From germline, CDR1 is SEHNR and CDR2 FQNEAQ (reference sequence). After removal of 5 bases from V and 7 bases from J, the junction contained 4 bases not matched to a gene. The CDR3 runs 14 residues. CDR3 sequence: CASSPTGGNSPLHF. The CDR3 nucleotides read TGTGCCAGCAGCCCTACAGGGGGAAATTCACCCCTCCACTTT.

This clonotype was seen ten or more times. V gene TRBV7-6 combines with J gene TRBJ1-3; D perhaps matches TRBD1 (5 bases). The V gene lost 5 bases and the J gene lost 0 bases, with 14 bases spanning the gap. The CDR3 spans 16 residues. CDR1 and CDR2 from the germline V gene are SGHVS and FNYEAQ. CDR3 nucleotides: TGTGCCAGCAGCAACAACAGGCTAGGCTCTGGAAACACCATATATTTT. This translates into CASSNNRLGSGNTIYF.

The CDR3 coding sequence is TGTGCCAGCAGCTTAGGAGTTGCCAGAGAGATCTATGGCTACACCTTC. The encoded protein is CASSLGVAREIYGYTF. The V and J genes are TRBV7-8 and TRBJ1-2; D call uncertain. Germline CDR1 is SGHVS and CDR2 is FQNEAQ. The CDR3 runs to 16 residues. V shed 1 base and J shed 4 bases, with 16 bases lying between them.

In its sample, this clonotype was seen a few times. The genes are TRBV2 and TRBJ1-1, with 7 nucleotides matching TRBD1. Unmatched junction bases numbered 10, after V lost 6 bases and J lost 3 bases. The CDR3 has 15 amino acids. Germline V gives CDR1 SNHLY, CDR2 FYNNEI. The CDR3: CASRTNRDRDTEAFF. The DNA of the CDR3 is TGTGCCAGCAGAACCAACCGGGACAGAGACACTGAAGCTTTCTTT.

The chain links TRBV29-1 to TRBJ2-3; D possibly matches TRBD1 or TRBD2 (5 bases each). The CDR3 length is 15 residues. Germline lookup yields CDR1 SQVTM and CDR2 ANQGSEA. The V and J ends lost 7 bases and 0 bases respectively, with 17 bases between them. Here the CDR3 reads CSAGDGEPSTDTQYF. The CDR3 bases are TGCAGCGCTGGGGACGGAGAACCTAGCACAGATACGCAGTATTTT.

This clonotype was found many times. This chain joins TRBV7-9 and TRBJ1-1, with D hard to call. Trimming took 6 bases from V and 4 from J, leaving 6 bases between them. Germline V gene data show CDR1 as SEHNR and CDR2 as FQNEAQ (reference sequence). This CDR3 contains 11 residues. The CDR3 protein is CASSLGTEAFF. The DNA for the CDR3 is TGTGCCAGCAGTCTCGGCACTGAAGCTTTCTTT.

This clonotype turned up a few times. The chain has TRBV4-2 and TRBJ1-6, with D tentatively TRBD1 (6 bases). The V and J ends lost 0 bases and 13 bases respectively, with 10 bases between them. The CDR3 totals 13 residues. Germline V gene sequence: CDR1 LGHNA, CDR2 YNFKEQ. The CDR3 DNA sequence: TGTGCCAGCAGCCAAGATTGGACAGCTCCCCTCCACTTT. Translating it yields CASSQDWTAPLHF.

This clonotype was seen repeatedly, ten times or more. The rearrangement joins TRBV5-5 to TRBJ1-2; no clear D gene. The CDR3 is made up of 14 amino acids. The V and J ends lost 1 base and 2 bases respectively, with 9 bases between them. CDR1 SGHKS and CDR2 YYEKEE come from the germline V gene (reference sequence). The CDR3 reads CASSLQTENYGYTF. CDR3 DNA sequence: TGTGCCAGCAGCTTGCAAACAGAGAACTATGGCTACACCTTC.

V usage is TRBV6-1 and J usage is TRBJ1-3, with no clear D. The CDR3 length is 16 residues. Germline-derived CDR1 and CDR2 are MNHNS and SASEGT. Trimming left V 6 bases short and J 0 bases short, with 15 bases between. The CDR3 protein is CASRKKNRPSGNTIYF. CDR3 coding DNA: TGTGCCAGCAGGAAAAAAAACCGGCCCTCTGGAAACACCATATATTTT.